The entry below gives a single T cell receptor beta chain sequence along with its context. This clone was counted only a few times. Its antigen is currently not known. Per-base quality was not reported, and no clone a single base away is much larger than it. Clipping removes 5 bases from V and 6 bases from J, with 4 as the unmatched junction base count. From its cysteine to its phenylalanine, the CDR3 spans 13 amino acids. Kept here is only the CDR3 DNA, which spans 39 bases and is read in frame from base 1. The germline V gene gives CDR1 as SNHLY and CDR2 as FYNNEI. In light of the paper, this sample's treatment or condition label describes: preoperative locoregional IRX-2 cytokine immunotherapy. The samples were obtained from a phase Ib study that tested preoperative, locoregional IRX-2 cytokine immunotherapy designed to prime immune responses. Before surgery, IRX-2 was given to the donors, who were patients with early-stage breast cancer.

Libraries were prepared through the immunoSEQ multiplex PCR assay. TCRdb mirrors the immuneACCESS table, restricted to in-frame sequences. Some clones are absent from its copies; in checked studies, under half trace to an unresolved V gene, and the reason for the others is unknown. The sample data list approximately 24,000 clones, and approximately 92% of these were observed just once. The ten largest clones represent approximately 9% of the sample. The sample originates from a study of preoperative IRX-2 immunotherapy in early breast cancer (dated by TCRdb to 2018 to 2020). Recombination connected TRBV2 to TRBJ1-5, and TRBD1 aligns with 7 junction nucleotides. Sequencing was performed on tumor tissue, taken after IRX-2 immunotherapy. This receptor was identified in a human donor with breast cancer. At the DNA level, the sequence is TGTGCCAGCAGTCCGGGACAGTTTCAGCCCCAGCATTTT. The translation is CASSPGQFQPQHF.